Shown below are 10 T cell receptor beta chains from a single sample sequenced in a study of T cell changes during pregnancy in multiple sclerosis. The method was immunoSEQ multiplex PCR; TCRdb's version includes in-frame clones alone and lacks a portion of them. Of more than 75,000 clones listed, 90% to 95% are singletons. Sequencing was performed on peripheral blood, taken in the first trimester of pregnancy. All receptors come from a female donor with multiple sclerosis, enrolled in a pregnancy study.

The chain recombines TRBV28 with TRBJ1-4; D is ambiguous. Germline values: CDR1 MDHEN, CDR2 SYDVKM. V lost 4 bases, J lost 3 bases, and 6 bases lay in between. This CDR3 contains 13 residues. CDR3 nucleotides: TGTGCCAGCAGTTCGGGGTCTAATGAAAAACTGTTTTTT. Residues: CASSSGSNEKLFF.

The CDR3 here is CASSYLGTGGDEQFF. CDR3 nucleotide sequence: TGTGCCAGCAGTTACTTAGGGACAGGGGGGGATGAGCAGTTCTTC. The genes are TRBV6-5 and TRBJ2-1, with TRBD1 identical over 11 bases. The CDR3 runs to 15 residues. CDR1 and CDR2 (germline): MNHEY, SVGAGI. J was trimmed by 8 bases and V by 1 base; bases with no gene match: 4.

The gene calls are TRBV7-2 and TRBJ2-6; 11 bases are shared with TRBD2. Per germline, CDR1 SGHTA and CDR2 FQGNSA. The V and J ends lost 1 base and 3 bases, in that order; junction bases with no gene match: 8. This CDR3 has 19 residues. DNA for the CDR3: TGTGCCAGCAGCTTAGGTCGGGGCCTAGCGGGAGGTGGGGCCAACGTCCTGACTTTC. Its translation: CASSLGRGLAGGGANVLTF.

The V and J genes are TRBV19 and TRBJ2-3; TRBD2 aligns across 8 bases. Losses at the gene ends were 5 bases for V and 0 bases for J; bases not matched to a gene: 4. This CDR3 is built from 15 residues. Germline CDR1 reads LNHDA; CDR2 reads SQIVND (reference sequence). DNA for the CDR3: TGTGCCAGTAGTGGACTAGCCTCTAGCACAGATACGCAGTATTTT. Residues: CASSGLASSTDTQYF.

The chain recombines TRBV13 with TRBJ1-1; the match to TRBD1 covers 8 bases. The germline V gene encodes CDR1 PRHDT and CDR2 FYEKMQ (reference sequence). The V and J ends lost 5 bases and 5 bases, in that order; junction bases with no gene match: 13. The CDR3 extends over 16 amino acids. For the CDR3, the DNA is TGTGCCAGCAGCCCCTCGACAGGGGTAAAGGGTACTGAAGCTTTCTTT. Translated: CASSPSTGVKGTEAFF.

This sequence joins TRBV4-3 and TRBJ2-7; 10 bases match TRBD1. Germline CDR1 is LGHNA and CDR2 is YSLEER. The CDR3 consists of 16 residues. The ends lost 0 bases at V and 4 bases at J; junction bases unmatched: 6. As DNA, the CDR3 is TGCGCCAGCAGCCAAGAGTGGGGACAGGGGAGGTACGAGCAGTACTTC. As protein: CASSQEWGQGRYEQYF.

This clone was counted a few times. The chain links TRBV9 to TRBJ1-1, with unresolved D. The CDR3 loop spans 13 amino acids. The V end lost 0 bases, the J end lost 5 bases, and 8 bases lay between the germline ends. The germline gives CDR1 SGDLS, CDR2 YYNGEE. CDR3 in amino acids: CASSVAQVTEAFF. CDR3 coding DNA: TGTGCCAGCAGCGTAGCTCAGGTGACTGAAGCTTTCTTT.

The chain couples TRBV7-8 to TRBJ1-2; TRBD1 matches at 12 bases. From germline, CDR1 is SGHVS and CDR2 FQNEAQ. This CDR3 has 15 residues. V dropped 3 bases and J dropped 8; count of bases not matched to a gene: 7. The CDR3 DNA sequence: TGTGCCAGCAGCTTGGGTGGGACAGGGGGCCGAGGCTACACCTTC. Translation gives CASSLGGTGGRGYTF. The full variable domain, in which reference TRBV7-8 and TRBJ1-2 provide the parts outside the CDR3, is GAGVSQSPRYKVAKRGQDVALRCDPISGHVSLFWYQQALGQGPEFLTYFQNEAQLDKSGLPSDRFFAERPEGSVSTLKIQRTQQEDSAVYLCASSLGGTGGRGYTFGSGTRLTVV.

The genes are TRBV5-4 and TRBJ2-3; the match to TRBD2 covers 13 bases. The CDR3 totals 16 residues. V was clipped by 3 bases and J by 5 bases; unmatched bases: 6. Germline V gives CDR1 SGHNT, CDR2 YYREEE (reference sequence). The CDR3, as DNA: TGTGCCAGCAGCTCGGGACTAGCGGGGTGGGAAGATACGCAGTATTTT. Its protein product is CASSSGLAGWEDTQYF.

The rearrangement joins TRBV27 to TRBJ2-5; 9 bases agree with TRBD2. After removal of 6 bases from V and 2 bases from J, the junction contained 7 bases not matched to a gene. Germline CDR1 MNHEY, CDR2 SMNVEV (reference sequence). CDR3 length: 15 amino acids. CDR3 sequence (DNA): TGTGCCAGCAGGAGACTAGCGGATATTCAAGAGACCCAGTACTTC. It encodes CASRRLADIQETQYF.